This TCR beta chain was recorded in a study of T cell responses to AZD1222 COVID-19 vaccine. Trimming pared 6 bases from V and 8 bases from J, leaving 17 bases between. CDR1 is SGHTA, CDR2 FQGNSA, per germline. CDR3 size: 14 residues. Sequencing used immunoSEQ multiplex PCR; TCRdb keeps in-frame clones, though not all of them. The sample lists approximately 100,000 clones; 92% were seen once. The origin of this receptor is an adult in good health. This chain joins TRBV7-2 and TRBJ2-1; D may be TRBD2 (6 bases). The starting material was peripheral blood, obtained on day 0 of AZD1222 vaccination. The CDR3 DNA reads TGTGCCAGCAGTCAGACCAGGGAGGAATATGAGCAGTTCTTC. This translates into CASSQTREEYEQFF.